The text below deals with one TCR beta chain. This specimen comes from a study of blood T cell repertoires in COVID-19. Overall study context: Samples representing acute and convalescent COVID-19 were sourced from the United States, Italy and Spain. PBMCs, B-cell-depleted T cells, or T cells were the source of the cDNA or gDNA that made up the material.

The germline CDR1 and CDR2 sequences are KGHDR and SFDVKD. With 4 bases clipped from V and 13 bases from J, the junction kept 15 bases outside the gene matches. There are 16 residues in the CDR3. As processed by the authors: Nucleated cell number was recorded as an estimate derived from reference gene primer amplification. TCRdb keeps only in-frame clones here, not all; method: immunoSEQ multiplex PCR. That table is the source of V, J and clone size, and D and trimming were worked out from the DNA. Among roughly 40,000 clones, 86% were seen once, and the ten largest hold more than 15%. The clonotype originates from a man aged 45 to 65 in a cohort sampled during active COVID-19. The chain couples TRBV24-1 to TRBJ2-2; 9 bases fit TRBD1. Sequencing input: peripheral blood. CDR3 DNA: TGTGCCACCAGTGAGACGGGACAGGGCCTAGTCAGGAGGCTGTTTTTT. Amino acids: CATSETGQGLVRRLFF.